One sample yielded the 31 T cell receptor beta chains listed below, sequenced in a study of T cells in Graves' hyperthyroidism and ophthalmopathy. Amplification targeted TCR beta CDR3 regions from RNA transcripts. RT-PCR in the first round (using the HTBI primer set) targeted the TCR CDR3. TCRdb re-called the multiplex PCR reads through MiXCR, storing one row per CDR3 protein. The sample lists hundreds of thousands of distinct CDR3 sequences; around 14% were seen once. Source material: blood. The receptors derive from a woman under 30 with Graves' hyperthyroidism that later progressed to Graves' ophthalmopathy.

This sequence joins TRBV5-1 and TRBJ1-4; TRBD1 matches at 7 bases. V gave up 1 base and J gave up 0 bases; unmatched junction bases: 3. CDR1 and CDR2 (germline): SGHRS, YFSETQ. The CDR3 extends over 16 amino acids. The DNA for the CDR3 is TGCGCCAGCAGCTTGACCGGGACAGCAACTAATGAAAAACTGTTTTTT. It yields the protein CASSLTGTATNEKLFF.

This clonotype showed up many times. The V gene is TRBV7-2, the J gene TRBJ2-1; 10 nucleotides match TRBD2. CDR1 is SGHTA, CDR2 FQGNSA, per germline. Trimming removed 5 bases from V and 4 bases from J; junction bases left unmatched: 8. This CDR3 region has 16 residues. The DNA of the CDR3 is TGTGCCAGCAGCCCGATAGCTAGCGGGGGATACAATGAGCAGTTCTTC. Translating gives CASSPIASGGYNEQFF.

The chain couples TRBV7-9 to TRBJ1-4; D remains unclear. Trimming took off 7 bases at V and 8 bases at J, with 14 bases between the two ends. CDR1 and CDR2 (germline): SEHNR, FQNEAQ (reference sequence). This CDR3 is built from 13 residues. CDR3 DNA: TGTGCCAGCACCGTAGGGATCTACGAAAAACTGTTTTTT. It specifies CASTVGIYEKLFF.

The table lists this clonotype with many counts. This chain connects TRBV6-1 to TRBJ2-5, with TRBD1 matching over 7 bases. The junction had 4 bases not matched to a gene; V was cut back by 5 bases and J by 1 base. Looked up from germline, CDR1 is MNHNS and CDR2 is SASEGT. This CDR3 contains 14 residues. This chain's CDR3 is CASSKDRVQETQYF. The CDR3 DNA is TGTGCCAGCAGTAAAGACAGGGTCCAAGAGACCCAGTACTTC.

CDR3 nucleotide sequence: TGTGCCTGGGACCCCAGCGGGACAGGTGAAGCTTTCTTT. Protein sequence: CAWDPSGTGEAFF. This rearrangement joins TRBV30 to TRBJ1-1, with 8 bases identical to TRBD1. The CDR3 totals 13 residues. V dropped 5 bases and J dropped 7; count of bases not matched to a gene: 9. The V gene's germline CDR1 is GTSNPN and CDR2 SVGIG (reference sequence).

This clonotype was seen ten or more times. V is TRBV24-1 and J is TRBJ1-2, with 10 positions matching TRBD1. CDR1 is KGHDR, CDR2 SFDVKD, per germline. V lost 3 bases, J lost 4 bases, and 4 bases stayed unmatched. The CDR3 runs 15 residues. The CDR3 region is CATSDPRTGGYGYTF. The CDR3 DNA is TGTGCCACCAGTGATCCTCGGACAGGGGGCTATGGCTACACCTTC.

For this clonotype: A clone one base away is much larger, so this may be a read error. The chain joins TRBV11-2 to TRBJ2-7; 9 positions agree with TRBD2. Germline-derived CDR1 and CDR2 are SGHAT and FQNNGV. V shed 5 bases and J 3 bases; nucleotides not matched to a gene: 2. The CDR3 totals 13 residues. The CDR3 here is CASSQTSGYEQYF. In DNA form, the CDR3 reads TGTGCCAGCAGCCAGACTAGCGGCTACGAGCAGTACTTC.

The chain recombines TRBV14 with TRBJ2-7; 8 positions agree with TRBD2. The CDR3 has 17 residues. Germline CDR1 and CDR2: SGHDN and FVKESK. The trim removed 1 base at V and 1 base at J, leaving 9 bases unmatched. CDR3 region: CASSQVGQLAASYEQYF. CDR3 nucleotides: TGTGCCAGCAGCCAAGTCGGGCAACTAGCGGCATCCTACGAGCAGTACTTC.

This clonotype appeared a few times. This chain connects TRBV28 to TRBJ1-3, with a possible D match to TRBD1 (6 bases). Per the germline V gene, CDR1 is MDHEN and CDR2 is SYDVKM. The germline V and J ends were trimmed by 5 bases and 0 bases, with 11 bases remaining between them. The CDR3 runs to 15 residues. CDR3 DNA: TGTGCCAGCAGTCGTGGACAGTTCTCTGGAAACACCATATATTTT. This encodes CASSRGQFSGNTIYF.

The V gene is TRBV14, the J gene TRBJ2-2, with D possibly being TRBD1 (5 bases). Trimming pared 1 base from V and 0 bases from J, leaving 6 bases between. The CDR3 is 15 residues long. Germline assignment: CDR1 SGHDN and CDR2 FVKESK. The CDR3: CASSQVQANTGELFF. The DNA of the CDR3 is TGTGCCAGCAGCCAAGTACAGGCGAACACCGGGGAGCTGTTTTTT.

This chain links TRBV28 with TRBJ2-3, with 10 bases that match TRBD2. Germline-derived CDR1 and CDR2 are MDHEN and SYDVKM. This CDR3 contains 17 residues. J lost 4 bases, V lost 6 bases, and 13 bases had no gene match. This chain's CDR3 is CASRFKGLAGVADTQYF. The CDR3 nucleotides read TGTGCCAGCAGGTTCAAAGGGCTAGCGGGAGTGGCAGATACGCAGTATTTT.

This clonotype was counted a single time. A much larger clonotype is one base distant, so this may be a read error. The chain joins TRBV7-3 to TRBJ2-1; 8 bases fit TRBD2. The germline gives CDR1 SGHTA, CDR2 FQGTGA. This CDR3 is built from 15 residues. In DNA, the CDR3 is TGTGCCAACAGCCGGACTAGCCCCGGGTACAATGAGCAGTTCTTC. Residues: CANSRTSPGYNEQFF. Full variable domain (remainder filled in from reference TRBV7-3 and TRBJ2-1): GAGVSQTPSNKVTEKGKYVELRCDPISGHTALYWYRQSLGQGPEFLIYFQGTGAADDSGLPNDRFFAVRPEGSVSTLKIQRTERGDSAVYLCANSRTSPGYNEQFFGPGTRLTVL.

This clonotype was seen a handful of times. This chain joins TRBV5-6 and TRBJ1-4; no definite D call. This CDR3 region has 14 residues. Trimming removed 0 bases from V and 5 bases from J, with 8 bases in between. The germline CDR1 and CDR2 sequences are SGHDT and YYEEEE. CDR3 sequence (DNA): TGTGCCAGCAGCTTGGGCCCACAGAATGAAAAACTGTTTTTT. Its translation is CASSLGPQNEKLFF.

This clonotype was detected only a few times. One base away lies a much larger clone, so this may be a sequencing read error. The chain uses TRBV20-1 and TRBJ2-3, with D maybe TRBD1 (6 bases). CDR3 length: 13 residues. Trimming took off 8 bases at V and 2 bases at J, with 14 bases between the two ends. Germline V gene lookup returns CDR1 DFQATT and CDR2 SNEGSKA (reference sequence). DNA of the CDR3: TGCAGTCCCGCCCAGGGGACCACAGATACGCAGTATTTT. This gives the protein CSPAQGTTDTQYF.

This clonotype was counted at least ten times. The CDR3 spells CASSPRKGGETQYF. CDR3 nucleotides: TGTGCCAGCAGCCCCCGGAAGGGAGGAGAGACCCAGTACTTC. The V call is TRBV11-2, the J call TRBJ2-5; possible D gene TRBD2, 6 bases. The length of the CDR3 is 14 residues. Germline CDR1 is SGHAT and CDR2 is FQNNGV. The ends were cut back, 5 bases at V and 4 bases at J, with 14 bases in the middle.

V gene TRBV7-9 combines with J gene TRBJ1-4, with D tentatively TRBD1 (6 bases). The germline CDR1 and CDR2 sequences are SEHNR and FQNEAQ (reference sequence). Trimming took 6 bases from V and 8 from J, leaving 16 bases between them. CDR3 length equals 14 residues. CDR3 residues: CASSRISGVEKLFF. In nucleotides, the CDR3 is TGTGCCAGCAGTCGAATCTCAGGGGTCGAAAAACTGTTTTTT.

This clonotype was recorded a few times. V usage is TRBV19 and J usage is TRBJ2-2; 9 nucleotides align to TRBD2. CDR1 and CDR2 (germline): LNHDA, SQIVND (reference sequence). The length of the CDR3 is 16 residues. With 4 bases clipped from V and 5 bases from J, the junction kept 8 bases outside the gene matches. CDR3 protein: CASSRPGLAGTGELFF. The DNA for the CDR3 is TGTGCCAGTAGTAGACCGGGACTAGCTGGGACCGGGGAGCTGTTTTTT.

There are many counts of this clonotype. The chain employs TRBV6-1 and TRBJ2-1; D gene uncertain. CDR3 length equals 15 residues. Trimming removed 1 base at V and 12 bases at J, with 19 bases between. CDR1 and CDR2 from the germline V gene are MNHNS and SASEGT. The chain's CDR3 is CASSEEDGPPQRQFF. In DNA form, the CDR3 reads TGTGCCAGCAGTGAAGAGGACGGGCCCCCACAACGGCAGTTCTTC.

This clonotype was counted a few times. This CDR3 reads CASSSGLALSYEQYF. CDR3 in DNA: TGTGCCAGCAGTTCCGGACTAGCGCTTTCCTACGAGCAGTACTTC. The chain uses TRBV6-2 or TRBV6-3 and TRBJ2-7, with 9 bases matching TRBD2. With 4 bases clipped from V and 1 base from J, the junction kept 5 bases outside the gene matches. Per germline, CDR1 MNHEY and CDR2 SVGEGT. This CDR3 spans 15 amino acids.

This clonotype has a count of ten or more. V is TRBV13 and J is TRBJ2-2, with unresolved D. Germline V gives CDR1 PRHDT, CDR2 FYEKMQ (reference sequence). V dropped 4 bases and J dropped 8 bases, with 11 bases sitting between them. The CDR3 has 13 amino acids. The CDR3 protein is CASSSNQRGELFF. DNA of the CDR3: TGTGCCAGCAGCTCCAACCAAAGAGGGGAGCTGTTTTTT.

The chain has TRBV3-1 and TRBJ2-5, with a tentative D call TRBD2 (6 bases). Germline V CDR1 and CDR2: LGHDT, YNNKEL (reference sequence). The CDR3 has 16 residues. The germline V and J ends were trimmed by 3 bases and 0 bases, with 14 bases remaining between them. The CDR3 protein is CASSHGTRNYQETQYF. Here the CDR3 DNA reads TGTGCCAGCAGCCACGGGACTCGAAATTACCAAGAGACCCAGTACTTC.

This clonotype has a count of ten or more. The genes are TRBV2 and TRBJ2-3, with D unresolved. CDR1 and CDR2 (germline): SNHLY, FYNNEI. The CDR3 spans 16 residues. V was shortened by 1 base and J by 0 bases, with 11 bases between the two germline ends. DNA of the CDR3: TGTGCCAGCAGTGAAGTAGACTCTTCTAGCACAGATACGCAGTATTTT. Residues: CASSEVDSSSTDTQYF.

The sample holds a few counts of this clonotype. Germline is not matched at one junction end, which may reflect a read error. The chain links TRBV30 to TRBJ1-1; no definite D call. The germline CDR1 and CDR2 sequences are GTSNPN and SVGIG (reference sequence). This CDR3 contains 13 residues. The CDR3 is CAWSVSLNSEAFF. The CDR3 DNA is TGTGCCTGGTCGGTATCTTTGAACTCTGAAGCTTTCTTT.

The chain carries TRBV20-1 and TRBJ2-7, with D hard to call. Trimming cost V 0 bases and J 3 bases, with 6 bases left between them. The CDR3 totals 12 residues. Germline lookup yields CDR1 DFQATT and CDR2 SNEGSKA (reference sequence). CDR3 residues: CSARDPFYEQYF. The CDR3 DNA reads TGCAGTGCTAGAGATCCCTTCTACGAGCAGTACTTC.

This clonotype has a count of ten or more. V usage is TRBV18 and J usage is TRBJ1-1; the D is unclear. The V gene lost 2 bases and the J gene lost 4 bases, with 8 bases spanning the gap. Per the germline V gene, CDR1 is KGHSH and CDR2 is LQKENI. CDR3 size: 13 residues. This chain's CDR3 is CASSPNIPTEAFF. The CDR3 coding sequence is TGTGCCAGCTCACCAAATATCCCCACTGAAGCTTTCTTT.

The CDR3: CASSQAGTAYGYTF. The DNA for the CDR3 is TGTGCCAGTAGTCAAGCCGGGACAGCCTATGGCTACACCTTC. The V gene is TRBV19, the J gene TRBJ1-2, with 7 nucleotides matching TRBD1. This CDR3 is built from 14 residues. The V gene's germline CDR1 is LNHDA and CDR2 SQIVND (reference sequence). Trimming took 5 bases from V and 4 from J; bases not matched to a gene: 7.

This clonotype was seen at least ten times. CDR3 in DNA: TGTGCCAGCAGCGCCCCGGGACAGGGACGGTTCGAGCAGTACTTC. It codes for CASSAPGQGRFEQYF. V gene TRBV5-5 combines with J gene TRBJ2-7, with TRBD1 matching 9 bases. Germline V gene sequence: CDR1 SGHKS, CDR2 YYEKEE (reference sequence). This CDR3 spans 15 amino acids. V dropped 4 bases and J dropped 6; count of bases not matched to a gene: 11.

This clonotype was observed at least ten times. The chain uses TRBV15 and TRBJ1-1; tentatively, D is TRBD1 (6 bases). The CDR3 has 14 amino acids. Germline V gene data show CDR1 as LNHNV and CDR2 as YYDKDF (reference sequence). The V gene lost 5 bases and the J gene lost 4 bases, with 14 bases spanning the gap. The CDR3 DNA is TGTGCCACCAGCTCCAACAGGGTGGCCACTGAAGCTTTCTTT. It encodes CATSSNRVATEAFF.

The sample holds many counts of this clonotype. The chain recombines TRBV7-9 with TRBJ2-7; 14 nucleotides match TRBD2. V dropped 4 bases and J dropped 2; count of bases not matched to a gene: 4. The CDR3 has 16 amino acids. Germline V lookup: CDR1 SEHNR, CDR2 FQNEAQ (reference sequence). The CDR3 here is CASSSRLAGGPYEQYF. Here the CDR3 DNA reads TGTGCCAGCAGCTCGCGACTAGCGGGAGGGCCCTACGAGCAGTACTTC.

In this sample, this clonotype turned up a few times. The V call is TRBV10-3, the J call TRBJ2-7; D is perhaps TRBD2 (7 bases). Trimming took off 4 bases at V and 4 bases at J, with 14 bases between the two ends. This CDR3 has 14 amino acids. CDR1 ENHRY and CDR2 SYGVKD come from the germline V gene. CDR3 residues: CAISGGGTRYEQYF. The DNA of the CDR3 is TGTGCCATCAGTGGGGGAGGGACACGGTACGAGCAGTACTTC.

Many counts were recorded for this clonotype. Written as DNA, the CDR3 is TGTGCCAGCAGCTCCACGAGGACAGGAAGAGATACGCAGTATTTT. It is translated as CASSSTRTGRDTQYF. V usage is TRBV7-2 and J usage is TRBJ2-3, with 7 positions matching TRBD1. The germline CDR1 and CDR2 sequences are SGHTA and FQGNSA. V gave up 4 bases and J gave up 5 bases; unmatched junction bases: 9. CDR3 length: 15 residues.